This is a list of T cell receptor beta chains from one sample in a study of cytomegalovirus exposure and HLA in healthy donors. Measured with immunoSEQ multiplex PCR; TCRdb has only the in-frame clones, and not every one. The table includes roughly 120,000 clones, approximately 90% detected once. The source material was PBMCs. All receptors come from a woman under 30 in good health and CMV-seropositive. Each CDR3 is given with its conserved first and last residue. D genes are given only for firm matches. Clone size, where shown, is once, few, many, or a class for clones that have expanded.

V	D	size	J	DNA	CDR3
TRBV9	NA	NA	TRBJ1-4	TGTGCCAGCAGCGTAGGGGGGGGCACGGGTGAAAAACTGTTTTTT	CASSVGGGTGEKLFF
TRBV11-1	NA	NA	TRBJ2-1	TGTGCCAGCAGCTTAGTGTTTCGCAATGAGCAGTTCTTC	CASSLVFRNEQFF
TRBV19	TRBD1	NA	TRBJ1-2	TGTGCCAGTAGTACTCCCGGGACAGGGGAAGGGTATGGCTACACCTTC	CASSTPGTGEGYGYTF
TRBV11-3	NA	NA	TRBJ2-7	TGTGCCAGCAGCTTAGGGCAGGGGCTGCACGAGCAGTACTTC	CASSLGQGLHEQYF
TRBV6-1	TRBD1	NA	TRBJ2-2	TGTGCCGGAGGGACAGGAGCGGCCGGGGAGCTGTTTTTT	CAGGTGAAGELFF
TRBV19	NA	NA	TRBJ1-1	TGTGCCAGTAGTAAAGGGGTTTGGGACACTGAAGCTTTCTTT	CASSKGVWDTEAFF
TRBV5-4	NA	NA	TRBJ1-3	TGTGCCAGCAGCTCCGGGACAATTGGAAACACCATATATTTT	CASSSGTIGNTIYF
TRBV6-1	NA	NA	TRBJ1-5	TGTGCCAGCAGTGAAATCGGGGAGACCCAGCATTTT	CASSEIGETQHF
TRBV7-9	NA	once	TRBJ2-1	TGTGCCAGCAGCTTAGGGGCGTCGACCAATGAGCAGTTCTTC	CASSLGASTNEQFF
TRBV13	TRBD1	NA	TRBJ1-3	TGTGCCAGCAGCTTAGCACCAGGGGGAGGAAACACCATATATTTT	CASSLAPGGGNTIYF
TRBV6-6	TRBD1	NA	TRBJ2-1	TGTGCCAGCGGGACAGGGGGGTTAAATGAGCAGTTCTTC	CASGTGGLNEQFF
TRBV10-3	TRBD2	NA	TRBJ2-5	TGTGCCATCAGTTCTAGCGGGAGGCCAGAGACCCAGTACTTC	CAISSSGRPETQYF
TRBV4-1	TRBD1	NA	TRBJ1-5	TGCGCCAGCAGCCAAGATTTTCAGGGGGTAGGGAGAGCCCAGCATTTT	CASSQDFQGVGRAQHF
TRBV5-1	TRBD1	once	TRBJ1-4	TGCGCCAGCAGCTTGGGACAGGGGGCGGCTAATGAAAAACTGTTTTTT	CASSLGQGAANEKLFF
TRBV5-1	NA	NA	TRBJ1-6	TGCGCCAGCCGACAGGAGGTGGGCTCACCCCTCCACTTT	CASRQEVGSPLHF
TRBV4-2	TRBD2	NA	TRBJ2-3	TGTGCCAGCAGCCAAGCCGGGACTAGCTCAGATACGCAGTATTTT	CASSQAGTSSDTQYF
TRBV4-1	TRBD2	NA	TRBJ2-7	TGCGCCAGCAGCCAAGAGGGGGGGAGCGGAAAGCAGTACTTC	CASSQEGGSGKQYF
TRBV6-5	TRBD1	NA	TRBJ2-7	TGTGCCAGCAGTGCCTCGGGACAGGGGGTGGGCGAGCAGTACTTC	CASSASGQGVGEQYF
TRBV6-6	TRBD2	once	TRBJ2-1	TGTGCCAGCAGCTCGGGACTAGCGGGTAATGAGCAGTTCTTC	CASSSGLAGNEQFF
TRBV11-3	NA	NA	TRBJ2-3	TGTGCCAGCAGCCCCGGGGCAGATACGCAGTATTTT	CASSPGADTQYF
TRBV30	NA	NA	TRBJ1-1	TGTGCCTGGAGTTACAGTAACACTGAAGCTTTCTTT	CAWSYSNTEAFF
TRBV4-2	TRBD2	once	TRBJ2-5	TGTGCCAGCAGCCAAGCAAGGACTAGCGGACAAGAGACCCAGTACTTC	CASSQARTSGQETQYF
TRBV6-5	TRBD1	NA	TRBJ1-1	TGTGCCAGCAGTTACTCTCCAGGGGGCGGAAACACTGAAGCTTTCTTT	CASSYSPGGGNTEAFF
TRBV28	NA	once	TRBJ2-7	TGTGCCAGCGTACCCGGGGGAGGTCAGTGGCACGAGCAGTACTTC	CASVPGGGQWHEQYF
TRBV7-2	NA	once	TRBJ1-2	TGTGCCAGCAGCTCGGGAAACTATGGCTACACCTTC	CASSSGNYGYTF